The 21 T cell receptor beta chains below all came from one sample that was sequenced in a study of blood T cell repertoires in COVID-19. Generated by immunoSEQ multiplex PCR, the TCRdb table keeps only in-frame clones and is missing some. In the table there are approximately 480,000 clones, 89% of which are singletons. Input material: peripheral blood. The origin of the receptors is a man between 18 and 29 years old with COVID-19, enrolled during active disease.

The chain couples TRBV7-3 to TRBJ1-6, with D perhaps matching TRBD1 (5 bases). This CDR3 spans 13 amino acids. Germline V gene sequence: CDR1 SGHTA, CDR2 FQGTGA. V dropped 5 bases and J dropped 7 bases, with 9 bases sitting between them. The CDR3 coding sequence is TGTGCCAGCAGCCAATCAGGGAATTCACCCCTCCACTTT. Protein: CASSQSGNSPLHF.

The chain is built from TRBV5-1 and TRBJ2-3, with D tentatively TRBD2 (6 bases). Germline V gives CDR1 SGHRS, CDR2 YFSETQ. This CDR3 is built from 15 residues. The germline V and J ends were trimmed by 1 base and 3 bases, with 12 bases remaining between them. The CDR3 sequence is CASSLSRETTDTQYF. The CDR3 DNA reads TGCGCCAGCAGCTTGAGCCGGGAGACTACAGATACGCAGTATTTT.

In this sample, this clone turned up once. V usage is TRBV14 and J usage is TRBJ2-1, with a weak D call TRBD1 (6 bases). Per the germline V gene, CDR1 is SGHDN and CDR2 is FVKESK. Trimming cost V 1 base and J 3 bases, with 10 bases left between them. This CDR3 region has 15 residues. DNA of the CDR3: TGTGCCAGCAGCCAAGTGGGCAGGGGCTACAATGAGCAGTTCTTC. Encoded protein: CASSQVGRGYNEQFF.

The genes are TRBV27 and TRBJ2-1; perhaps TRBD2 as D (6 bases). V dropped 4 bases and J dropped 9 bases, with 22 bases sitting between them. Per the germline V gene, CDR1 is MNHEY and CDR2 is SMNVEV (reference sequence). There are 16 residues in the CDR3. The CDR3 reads CASSWREPGVVGEQFF. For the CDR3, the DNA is TGTGCCAGCAGTTGGAGGGAACCCGGGGTGGTGGGTGAGCAGTTCTTC.

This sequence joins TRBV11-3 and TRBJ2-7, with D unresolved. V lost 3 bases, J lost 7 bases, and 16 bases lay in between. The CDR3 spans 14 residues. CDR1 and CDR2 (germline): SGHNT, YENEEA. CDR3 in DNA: TGTGCCAGCAGCTTTATCGGTTCTGCGAGGGAGCAGTACTTC. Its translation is CASSFIGSAREQYF.

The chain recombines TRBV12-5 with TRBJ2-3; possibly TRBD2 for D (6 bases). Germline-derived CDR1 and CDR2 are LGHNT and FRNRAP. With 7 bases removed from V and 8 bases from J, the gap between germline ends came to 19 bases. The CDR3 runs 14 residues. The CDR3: CASDGGLRGGTQYF. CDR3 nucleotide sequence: TGTGCTAGTGATGGAGGCCTCCGGGGAGGTACGCAGTATTTT.

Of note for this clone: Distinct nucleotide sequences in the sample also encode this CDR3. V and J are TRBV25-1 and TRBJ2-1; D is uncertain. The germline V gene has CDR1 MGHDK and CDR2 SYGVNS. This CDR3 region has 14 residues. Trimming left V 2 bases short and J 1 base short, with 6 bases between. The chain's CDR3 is CASSEEQSYNEQFF. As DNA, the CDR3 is TGTGCCAGCAGTGAAGAACAATCCTACAATGAGCAGTTCTTC.

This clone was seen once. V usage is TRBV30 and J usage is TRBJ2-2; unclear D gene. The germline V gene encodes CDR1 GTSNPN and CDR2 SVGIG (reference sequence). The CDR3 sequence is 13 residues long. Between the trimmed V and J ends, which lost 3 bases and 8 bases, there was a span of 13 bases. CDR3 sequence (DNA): TGTGCCTGGAGAGAATCAGGAACTGGGGAGCTGTTTTTT. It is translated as CAWRESGTGELFF.

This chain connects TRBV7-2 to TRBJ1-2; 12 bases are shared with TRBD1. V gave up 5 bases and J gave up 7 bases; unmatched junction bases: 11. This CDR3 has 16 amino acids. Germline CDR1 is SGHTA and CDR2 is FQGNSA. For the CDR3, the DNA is TGTGCCAGCAGCCTAGGGACAGGGGGCAACCGCCTTGGCTACACCTTC. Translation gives CASSLGTGGNRLGYTF.

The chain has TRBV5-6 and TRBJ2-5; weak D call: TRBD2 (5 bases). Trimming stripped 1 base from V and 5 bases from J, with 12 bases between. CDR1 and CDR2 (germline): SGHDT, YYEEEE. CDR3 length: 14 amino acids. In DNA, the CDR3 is TGTGCCAGCAGCTTGTCCCCTAGCACGGAGACCCAGTACTTC. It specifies CASSLSPSTETQYF.

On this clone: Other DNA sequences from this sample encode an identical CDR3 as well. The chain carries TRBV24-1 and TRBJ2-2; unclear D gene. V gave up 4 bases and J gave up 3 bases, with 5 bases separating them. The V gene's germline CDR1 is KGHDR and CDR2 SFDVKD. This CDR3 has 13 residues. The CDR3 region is CATSDPYTGELFF. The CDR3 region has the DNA TGTGCCACCAGTGACCCTTACACCGGGGAGCTGTTTTTT.

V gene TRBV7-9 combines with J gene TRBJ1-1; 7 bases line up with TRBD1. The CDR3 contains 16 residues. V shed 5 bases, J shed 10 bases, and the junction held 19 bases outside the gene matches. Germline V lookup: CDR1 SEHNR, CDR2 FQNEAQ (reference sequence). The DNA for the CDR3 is TGTGCCAGCAGCACTCGTGAATTGACAGGGTCCGCGGGAGCTTTCTTT. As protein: CASSTRELTGSAGAFF.

CDR3 coding DNA: TGTGCCACCCCGCCGGGACACCTCATGAACACTGAAGCTTTCTTT. It codes for CATPPGHLMNTEAFF. The J gene is TRBJ1-1, the V gene TRBV7-2; D perhaps matches TRBD1 (6 bases). Per the germline V gene, CDR1 is SGHTA and CDR2 is FQGNSA. V lost 10 bases, J lost 0 bases, and 18 bases lay in between. The CDR3 sequence is 15 residues long.

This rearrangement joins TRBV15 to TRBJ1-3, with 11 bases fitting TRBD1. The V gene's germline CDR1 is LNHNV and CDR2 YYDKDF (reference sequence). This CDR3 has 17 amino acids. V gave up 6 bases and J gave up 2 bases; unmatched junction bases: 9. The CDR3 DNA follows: TGTGCCACCAGAAATATGGGACAGGGGGGAGCTGGAAACACCATATATTTT. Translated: CATRNMGQGGAGNTIYF.

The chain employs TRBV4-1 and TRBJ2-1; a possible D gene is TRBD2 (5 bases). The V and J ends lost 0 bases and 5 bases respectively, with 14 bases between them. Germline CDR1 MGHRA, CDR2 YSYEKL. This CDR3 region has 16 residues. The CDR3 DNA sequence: TGCGCCAGCAGCCAAGATGAGGACTCAAGGCACAATGAGCAGTTCTTC. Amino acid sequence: CASSQDEDSRHNEQFF.

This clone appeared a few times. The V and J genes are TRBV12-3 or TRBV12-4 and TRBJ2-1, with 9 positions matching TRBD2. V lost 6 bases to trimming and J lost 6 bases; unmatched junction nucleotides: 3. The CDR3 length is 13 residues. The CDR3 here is CASRAGGLNEQFF. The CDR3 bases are TGTGCCAGCAGGGCGGGAGGGCTCAATGAGCAGTTCTTC.

In DNA, the CDR3 is TGTGCCACCCAAAGCACGAACACCGGGGAGCTGTTTTTT. It encodes CATQSTNTGELFF. The J gene is TRBJ2-2, the V gene TRBV28, with unresolved D. In germline, CDR1 is MDHEN, CDR2 SYDVKM. This CDR3 contains 13 residues. The V and J ends lost 10 bases and 0 bases respectively, with 9 bases between them.

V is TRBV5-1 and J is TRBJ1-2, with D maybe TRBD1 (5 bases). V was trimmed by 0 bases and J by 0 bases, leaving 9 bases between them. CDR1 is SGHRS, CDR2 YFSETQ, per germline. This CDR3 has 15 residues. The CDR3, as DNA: TGCGCCAGCAGCTTGGCAACAGGAGCTAACTATGGCTACACCTTC. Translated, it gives CASSLATGANYGYTF.

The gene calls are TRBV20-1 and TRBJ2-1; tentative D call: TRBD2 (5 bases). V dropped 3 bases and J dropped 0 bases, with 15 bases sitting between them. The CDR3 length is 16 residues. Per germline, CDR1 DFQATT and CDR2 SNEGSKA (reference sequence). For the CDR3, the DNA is TGCAGTGCTAGTGGACTCGACCCCCGCTCCTACAATGAGCAGTTCTTC. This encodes CSASGLDPRSYNEQFF.

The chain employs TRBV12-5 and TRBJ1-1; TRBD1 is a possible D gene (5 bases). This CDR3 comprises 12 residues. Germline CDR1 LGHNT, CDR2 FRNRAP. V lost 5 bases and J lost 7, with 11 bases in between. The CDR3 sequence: CASGPGHIEAFF. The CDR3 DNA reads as TGTGCTAGTGGTCCCGGACACATTGAAGCTTTCTTT.

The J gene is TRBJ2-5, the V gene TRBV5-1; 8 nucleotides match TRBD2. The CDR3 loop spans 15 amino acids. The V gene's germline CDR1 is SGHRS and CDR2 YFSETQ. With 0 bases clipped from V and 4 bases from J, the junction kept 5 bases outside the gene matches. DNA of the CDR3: TGCGCCAGCAGCTTGGGAGCCAGCGGGGGAGAGACCCAGTACTTC. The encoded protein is CASSLGASGGETQYF. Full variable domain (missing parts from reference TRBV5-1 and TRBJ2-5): KAGVTQTPRYLIKTRGQQVTLSCSPISGHRSVSWYQQTPGQGLQFLFEYFSETQRNKGNFPGRFSGRQFSNSRSEMNVSTLELGDSALYLCASSLGASGGETQYFGPGTRLLVL.